A single sample is the source of the 24 T cell receptor beta chains below, sequenced in a study of human T cells and chemical hapten exposure. Specified time point: healthy volunteer bleed at 2 weeks. The template was total RNA from unfractionated whole blood. TCRdb redid the calling of the RACE reads with MiXCR, one entry per CDR3 protein. The sample yields some 50,000 distinct CDR3 sequences, approximately 4.7% seen once. The sequenced sample consisted of whole blood. These receptors were obtained from a female donor in good health. Some clones in this sample may be carry-over from other donors' samples.

This clonotype was recorded a few times. This sequence joins TRBV6-2 or TRBV6-3 and TRBJ1-1; D might be TRBD1 (5 bases). The CDR3 consists of 15 residues. Trimming stripped 5 bases from V and 6 bases from J, with 19 bases between. Germline CDR1 and CDR2: MNHEY and SVGEGT. The CDR3 coding sequence is TGTGCCAGCAGTACTCCCGGGGCCCCTGTCCCTGAAGCTTTCTTT. The encoded protein is CASSTPGAPVPEAFF.

At least ten counts were recorded for this clonotype. This chain links TRBV6-6 with TRBJ2-3; 9 positions match TRBD2. The CDR3 loop spans 16 amino acids. Germline V gene sequence: CDR1 MNHNY, CDR2 SVGAGI (reference sequence). V gave up 2 bases and J gave up 2 bases; unmatched junction bases: 5. The CDR3 sequence: CASSYMTSGLTDTQYF. CDR3 sequence (DNA): TGTGCCAGCAGTTACATGACTAGCGGCCTCACAGATACGCAGTATTTT.

This clonotype was seen ten or more times. The V call is TRBV20-1, the J call TRBJ2-1; 7 bases agree with TRBD2. With 5 bases clipped from V and 5 bases from J, the junction kept 6 bases outside the gene matches. Looked up from germline, CDR1 is DFQATT and CDR2 is SNEGSKA (reference sequence). The CDR3 is made up of 13 amino acids. The CDR3 region is CSARSGTHNEQFF. The CDR3 DNA follows: TGCAGTGCTCGAAGCGGGACTCACAATGAGCAGTTCTTC.

Concerning this clonotype itself: No conserved phenylalanine or tryptophan is present at the end of the CDR3, so a read error is the likely explanation. Because the CDR3's place on the DNA is in doubt, the DNA is left out and the CDR3 is given as listed by TCRdb. The chain has TRBV12-3 or TRBV12-4 and TRBJ1-5; the D segment call TRBD1 is taken from the table without a DNA check. Counting both end residues, the CDR3 totals 13 amino acids. The CDR3 sequence: CERSLTRNKPQKG.

This clonotype appeared a few times. This chain uses TRBV29-1 with TRBJ1-1, with TRBD1 identical over 7 bases. CDR1 is SQVTM and CDR2 is ANQGSEA in the germline V gene. This CDR3 has 13 residues. V shed 8 bases, J shed 1 base, and the junction held 7 bases outside the gene matches. The CDR3 DNA reads TGCAGCATGACACGACAGGGGAACACTGAAGCTTTCTTT. Protein product: CSMTRQGNTEAFF.

This clonotype was counted at least ten times. This CDR3 is CATSRGGSYGYTF. CDR3 DNA sequence: TGTGCCACTTCACGGGGGGGCTCCTATGGCTACACCTTC. The J gene is TRBJ1-2, the V gene TRBV6-5, with D possibly matching TRBD1 (6 bases). Germline V lookup: CDR1 MNHEY, CDR2 SVGAGI. This CDR3 is 13 amino acids long. V lost 10 bases to trimming and J lost 4 bases, with 16 bases between them.

This clonotype was seen many times. The V and J genes are TRBV6-5 and TRBJ2-1; a possible D gene is TRBD2 (5 bases). V lost 0 bases and J 10 bases, leaving 13 bases between the germline ends. This CDR3 is built from 14 residues. Per germline, CDR1 MNHEY and CDR2 SVGAGI. DNA of the CDR3: TGTGCCAGCAGTTACTCGCGAGGGTCGGGGGAGCAGTTCTTC. It specifies CASSYSRGSGEQFF.

This clonotype was counted a few times. The J gene is TRBJ1-1, the V gene TRBV7-2; D is unresolved. Deletions cut 3 bases from V and 0 bases from J, with 5 bases between. Germline V gene data show CDR1 as SGHTA and CDR2 as FQGNSA. The CDR3 loop spans 13 amino acids. CDR3 in DNA: TGTGCCAGCAGCTTTAAGGTGAACACTGAAGCTTTCTTT. This gives the protein CASSFKVNTEAFF.

The sample holds many counts of this clonotype. V and J are TRBV5-1 and TRBJ2-7; 9 bases line up with TRBD2. Germline CDR1 and CDR2: SGHRS and YFSETQ. V dropped 7 bases and J dropped 0; count of bases not matched to a gene: 5. The CDR3 sequence is 14 residues long. As DNA, the CDR3 is TGCGCCAGCTCAGCGGGGGGCAACTCCTACGAGCAGTACTTC. The encoded protein is CASSAGGNSYEQYF.

This clonotype has a count of ten or more. The chain recombines TRBV7-2 with TRBJ2-1; maybe TRBD2 (7 bases). The length of the CDR3 is 15 residues. The germline V and J ends were trimmed by 5 bases and 6 bases, with 17 bases remaining between them. From germline, CDR1 is SGHTA and CDR2 FQGNSA. In DNA form, the CDR3 reads TGTGCCAGCAGCCCGAGGGGGGGCTCAGGCAATGAGCAGTTCTTC. Encoded protein: CASSPRGGSGNEQFF. Full variable domain (remainder filled in from reference TRBV7-2 and TRBJ2-1): GAGVSQSPSNKVTEKGKDVELRCDPISGHTALYWYRQSLGQGLEFLIYFQGNSAPDKSGLPSDRFSAERTGGSVSTLTIQRTQQEDSAVYLCASSPRGGSGNEQFFGPGTRLTVL.

This clonotype was seen repeatedly, ten times or more. V is TRBV6-6 and J is TRBJ2-7; D might be TRBD2 (5 bases). The CDR3 spans 13 residues. V was trimmed by 8 bases and J by 2 bases, leaving 13 bases between them. Germline V gene sequence: CDR1 MNHNY, CDR2 SVGAGI (reference sequence). DNA for the CDR3: TGTGCCAGCGAAGGCCAGGAGGCCTACGAGCAGTACTTC. Amino acids: CASEGQEAYEQYF.

The table lists this clonotype with many counts. The CDR3 region is CASSFGNEQFF. CDR3 DNA: TGTGCCAGCAGTTTTGGGAATGAGCAGTTCTTC. The chain links TRBV25-1 to TRBJ2-1, with no clear D. This CDR3 region has 11 residues. V lost 5 bases to trimming and J lost 7 bases, with 6 bases between them. Germline CDR1 reads MGHDK; CDR2 reads SYGVNS.

This clonotype occurred many times. The chain employs TRBV3-1 and TRBJ1-2, with D unclear. The CDR3 has 16 residues. The germline gives CDR1 LGHDT, CDR2 YNNKEL (reference sequence). The V gene lost 0 bases and the J gene lost 4 bases, with 15 bases spanning the gap. The CDR3: CASSQDVLVEVYGYTF. The CDR3 DNA follows: TGTGCCAGCAGCCAAGATGTGTTGGTCGAAGTCTATGGCTACACCTTC.

This clonotype has ten or more counts. V usage is TRBV12-3 or TRBV12-4 and J usage is TRBJ2-2, with unresolved D. The CDR3 has 13 residues. V lost 3 bases, J lost 5 bases, and 7 bases lay in between. The CDR3 DNA follows: TGTGCCAGCAGTTTCGGGCGGACCGGGGAGCTGTTTTTT. Its translation: CASSFGRTGELFF.

This clonotype has ten or more counts. This chain connects TRBV12-3 or TRBV12-4 to TRBJ2-1; TRBD2 agrees at 9 bases. This CDR3 is built from 13 residues. The trim removed 7 bases at V and 4 bases at J, leaving 2 bases unmatched. CDR3 bases: TGTGCCAGCACAGCGGGGGGATACAATGAGCAGTTCTTC. Encoded protein: CASTAGGYNEQFF.

This clonotype was counted ten times or more. The chain is built from TRBV7-9 and TRBJ1-1; tentatively, D is TRBD1 (6 bases). Germline CDR1 and CDR2: SEHNR and FQNEAQ (reference sequence). The CDR3 loop spans 16 amino acids. Trimming shortened V by 5 bases and J by 4 bases, and 20 bases separated the two germline ends. The CDR3 is CASSPRGAARGTEAFF. CDR3 nucleotides: TGTGCCAGCAGCCCCCGGGGGGCGGCCAGGGGCACTGAAGCTTTCTTT. The variable domain in full, with the rest retrieved from reference TRBV7-9 and TRBJ1-1, is DTGVSQNPRHKITKRGQNVTFRCDPISEHNRLYWYRQTLGQGPEFLTYFQNEAQLEKSRLLSDRFSAERPKGSFSTLEIQRTEQGDSAMYLCASSPRGAARGTEAFFGQGTRLTVV.

The table lists this clonotype with many counts. The chain has TRBV7-9 and TRBJ2-3; D uncertain. The CDR3 extends over 12 amino acids. Trimming removed 5 bases from V and 6 bases from J, with 9 bases in between. CDR1 and CDR2 from the germline V gene are SEHNR and FQNEAQ (reference sequence). The CDR3 loop reads CASSPTMDTQYF. DNA for the CDR3: TGTGCCAGCAGCCCAACTATGGATACGCAGTATTTT.

In this sample, this clonotype turned up many times. The CDR3 reads CASSQLGGGQAAFF. CDR3 DNA sequence: TGTGCCAGCAGCCAACTCGGAGGGGGTCAGGCGGCTTTCTTT. The V gene is TRBV3-1, the J gene TRBJ1-1, with D possibly being TRBD1 (6 bases). The V and J ends lost 2 bases and 11 bases respectively, with 18 bases between them. From germline, CDR1 is LGHDT and CDR2 YNNKEL (reference sequence). The CDR3 length is 14 residues. The full variable domain, its missing parts supplied by reference TRBV3-1 and TRBJ1-1, is DTAVSQTPKYLVTQMGNDKSIKCEQNLGHDTMYWYKQDSKKFLKIMFSYNNKELIINETVPNRFSPKSPDKAHLNLHINSLELGDSAVYFCASSQLGGGQAAFFGQGTRLTVV.

This clonotype has at least ten counts. This chain uses TRBV3-1 with TRBJ1-1, with D maybe TRBD1 (5 bases). Germline CDR1 LGHDT, CDR2 YNNKEL (reference sequence). The CDR3 has 15 amino acids. Between the trimmed V and J ends, which lost 1 base and 4 bases, there was a span of 13 bases. The CDR3 loop reads CASSQGAVGGTEAFF. CDR3 in DNA: TGTGCCAGCAGCCAAGGTGCAGTTGGGGGCACTGAAGCTTTCTTT.

This clonotype has ten or more counts. This chain uses TRBV7-8 with TRBJ2-1, with 9 bases aligning to TRBD1. Germline V gene lookup returns CDR1 SGHVS and CDR2 FQNEAQ. The CDR3 is made up of 16 amino acids. With V trimmed by 2 bases and J by 8 bases, 10 bases remained unmatched. CDR3 DNA sequence: TGTGCCAGCAGCTTATTACCGGGACAGGGCGTTTATGAGCAGTTCTTC. Its protein product is CASSLLPGQGVYEQFF.

This clonotype showed up many times. The chain couples TRBV5-6 to TRBJ1-4; D is undetermined. The V and J ends lost 4 bases and 4 bases respectively, with 14 bases between them. Germline loops: CDR1 SGHDT, CDR2 YYEEEE. CDR3 length: 15 residues. The CDR3 DNA follows: TGTGCCAGCAGCGGTGAGGTCGGGGTTAATGAAAAACTGTTTTTT. This gives the protein CASSGEVGVNEKLFF. Full variable domain (rest looked up from reference TRBV5-6 and TRBJ1-4): DAGVTQSPTHLIKTRGQQVTLRCSPKSGHDTVSWYQQALGQGPQFIFQYYEEEERQRGNFPDRFSGHQFPNYSSELNVNALLLGDSALYLCASSGEVGVNEKLFFGSGTQLSVL.

This clonotype has at least ten counts. The rearrangement joins TRBV24-1 to TRBJ2-1; 12 bases match TRBD2. CDR3 size: 18 residues. Germline CDR1 is KGHDR and CDR2 is SFDVKD. With V trimmed by 0 bases and J by 6 bases, 8 bases remained unmatched. CDR3 nucleotide sequence: TGTGCCACCAGTGATTTGCAGTGGTCTAGCGGGGGGGCCAATGAGCAGTTCTTC. It yields the protein CATSDLQWSSGGANEQFF.

This clonotype was observed at least ten times. The CDR3 nucleotides read TGTGCCAGCAGCACTTGGACACTCGGGTACGAGCAGTACTTC. Translating it yields CASSTWTLGYEQYF. The chain couples TRBV7-2 to TRBJ2-7, with a possible D match to TRBD1 (5 bases). The CDR3 consists of 14 residues. Trimming took 5 bases from V and 4 from J, leaving 15 bases between them. Per germline, CDR1 SGHTA and CDR2 FQGNSA.

In its sample, this clonotype was seen many times. This chain joins TRBV5-1 and TRBJ2-7; D ambiguous. In germline, CDR1 is SGHRS, CDR2 YFSETQ. The CDR3 has 14 residues. V was pared by 0 bases and J by 4 bases, with 11 bases between. The CDR3: CASSLAGRGYEQYF. DNA of the CDR3: TGCGCCAGCAGCTTGGCCGGTCGTGGGTACGAGCAGTACTTC.